A selection of T cell receptor beta chains follows, all from one sample in a study of blood T cell repertoires in COVID-19. The method was immunoSEQ multiplex PCR; TCRdb's version includes in-frame clones alone and lacks a portion of them. The table includes roughly 8,000 clones, roughly 86% detected once. Sample: peripheral blood. These receptors all stem from a woman in her fifties or sixties with active COVID-19. CDR3s include the opening cysteine and the closing phenylalanine or tryptophan. The D gene is left open where the match is weak. Expanded clones get a size class; other rows say once, few or many, or leave the size out.

clone_size: -; j_call: TRBJ1-1; v_call: TRBV4-1; d_call: -; cdr3_nt: TGCGCCAGCAGCCAAGATCTCTTCAACCGACGGGGTGAAGCTTTCTTT; cdr3_aa: CASSQDLFNRRGEAFF
clone_size: -; j_call: TRBJ2-5; v_call: TRBV18; d_call: -; cdr3_nt: TGTGCCAGCTCACCAGGGAGAGAGACCCAGTACTTC; cdr3_aa: CASSPGRETQYF
clone_size: -; j_call: TRBJ2-3; v_call: TRBV6-4; d_call: TRBD2; cdr3_nt: TGTGCCAGCAGTAAATACGGGGGGGCAGGAGATACGCAGTATTTT; cdr3_aa: CASSKYGGAGDTQYF
clone_size: -; j_call: TRBJ1-1; v_call: TRBV10-2; d_call: TRBD1; cdr3_nt: TGCGCCAGCAGTAGACAGGGTTTGAGCACTGAAGCTTTCTTT; cdr3_aa: CASSRQGLSTEAFF
clone_size: -; j_call: TRBJ2-7; v_call: TRBV5-1; d_call: TRBD1; cdr3_nt: TGCGCCAGCAGCGGCGGACAGGGGGTGTACGAGCAGTACTTC; cdr3_aa: CASSGGQGVYEQYF
clone_size: -; j_call: TRBJ1-1; v_call: TRBV7-9; d_call: -; cdr3_nt: TGTGCCAGCAGCCCAGATCGGACAGTCCGCATGAACACTGAAGCTTTCTTT; cdr3_aa: CASSPDRTVRMNTEAFF
clone_size: -; j_call: TRBJ2-2; v_call: TRBV7-9; d_call: -; cdr3_nt: TGTGCCAGCAGCTTCCGCGCGAACACCGGGGAGCTGTTTTTT; cdr3_aa: CASSFRANTGELFF
clone_size: -; j_call: TRBJ2-7; v_call: TRBV4-1; d_call: -; cdr3_nt: TGCGCCAGCAGCCAAGAGCGGGGACTCGGGTACGAGCAGTACTTC; cdr3_aa: CASSQERGLGYEQYF
clone_size: -; j_call: TRBJ2-1; v_call: TRBV19; d_call: -; cdr3_nt: TGTGCCAGTAAGGGAGGTGACCTTAGCTCCTACAATGAGCAGTTCTTC; cdr3_aa: CASKGGDLSSYNEQFF
clone_size: -; j_call: TRBJ1-1; v_call: TRBV20-1; d_call: -; cdr3_nt: TGCAGTGCTAGTCGGGGAGGGAGCACTGAAGCTTTCTTT; cdr3_aa: CSASRGGSTEAFF
clone_size: -; j_call: TRBJ1-1; v_call: TRBV30; d_call: -; cdr3_nt: TGTGCCTGGAGGTTCAGGGGCACTGAAGCTTTCTTT; cdr3_aa: CAWRFRGTEAFF
clone_size: -; j_call: TRBJ1-2; v_call: TRBV14; d_call: TRBD1; cdr3_nt: TGTGCCAGCAGTCGTTCGGGACAGCTAACCTATGGCTACACCTTC; cdr3_aa: CASSRSGQLTYGYTF
clone_size: -; j_call: TRBJ2-7; v_call: TRBV6-6; d_call: -; cdr3_nt: TGTGCCAGCAGTCAGGGGACAAGCGCCTACGAGCAGTACTTC; cdr3_aa: CASSQGTSAYEQYF
clone_size: -; j_call: TRBJ2-2; v_call: TRBV4-1; d_call: TRBD2; cdr3_nt: TGCGCCAGCAGTGTACTAGCGGGGGGGCGGGCGGACACCGGGGAGCTGTTTTTT; cdr3_aa: CASSVLAGGRADTGELFF
clone_size: -; j_call: TRBJ1-4; v_call: TRBV15; d_call: TRBD1; cdr3_nt: TGTGCCACCAGCAGAGAGGACAGGCTCTTGGAAAAACTGTTTTTT; cdr3_aa: CATSREDRLLEKLFF
clone_size: -; j_call: TRBJ1-6; v_call: TRBV15; d_call: TRBD1; cdr3_nt: TGTGCCACCAGCACCCGTAAGACAGGGGACTCACCCCTCCACTTT; cdr3_aa: CATSTRKTGDSPLHF
clone_size: once; j_call: TRBJ2-2; v_call: TRBV7-2; d_call: -; cdr3_nt: TGTGCCAGCAGCCCTCAGGGCCGGGTCACCGGGGAGCTGTTTTTT; cdr3_aa: CASSPQGRVTGELFF
clone_size: -; j_call: TRBJ1-5; v_call: TRBV14; d_call: TRBD1; cdr3_nt: TGTGCCAGCAGCCAAGTACCAGGGGGATATAGCAATCAGCCCCAGCATTTT; cdr3_aa: CASSQVPGGYSNQPQHF
clone_size: -; j_call: TRBJ1-2; v_call: TRBV5-1; d_call: -; cdr3_nt: TGCGCCAGCAGCTTGCTAGGATATGGCTACACCTTC; cdr3_aa: CASSLLGYGYTF
clone_size: -; j_call: TRBJ1-1; v_call: TRBV28; d_call: -; cdr3_nt: TGTGCCAGCAGTTTTTGGGCGAATGAAGCTTTCTTT; cdr3_aa: CASSFWANEAFF
clone_size: -; j_call: TRBJ2-3; v_call: TRBV3-1/TRBV3-2; d_call: TRBD1; cdr3_nt: TGTGCCAGCAGCCGAATGGTACAGGGGATTGGGGATACGCAGTATTTT; cdr3_aa: CASSRMVQGIGDTQYF
clone_size: -; j_call: TRBJ1-5; v_call: TRBV18; d_call: -; cdr3_nt: TGTGCCAGCTCACCCGACGCAGCCAGGAATCAGCCCCAGCATTTT; cdr3_aa: CASSPDAARNQPQHF
clone_size: -; j_call: TRBJ2-2; v_call: TRBV6-6; d_call: -; cdr3_nt: TGTGCCAGCAGTCAAGAGAGTCTCACCGGGGAGCTGTTTTTT; cdr3_aa: CASSQESLTGELFF
clone_size: few; j_call: TRBJ2-1; v_call: TRBV7-2; d_call: TRBD1; cdr3_nt: TGTGCCAGCAGCTTCGGCCAGGGGGTCTATGAGCAGTTCTTC; cdr3_aa: CASSFGQGVYEQFF
clone_size: -; j_call: TRBJ2-2; v_call: TRBV4-3; d_call: TRBD2; cdr3_nt: TGCGCCAGCAGCCAGGCTGGACTAGCTGTAAGGGAGCTGTTTTTT; cdr3_aa: CASSQAGLAVRELFF